A single sample is the source of the 20 T cell receptor beta chains below, sequenced in a study of CXCR3-negative and CXCR3-positive naive CD8 T cells (dated by TCRdb to between 2017 and 2020). Sequencer: NextSeq 550. The Human TCR Profiling Kit (MiLaboratory) was used to prepare UMI-labeled 5' RACE TRB cDNA libraries. TCRdb reprocessed the reads and lists each CDR3 protein sequence as a single entry, with no DNA. This sample's table has entries for fewer than 90,000 distinct CDR3 sequences. The top ten clones comprise about 1.4% of the sample. The specimen sequenced was naive CXCR3- CD8+ T cells from blood. According to the study, the label for this sample's cell subset or site signals: CD45RO-CCR7+CD27+CD95- naive CD8+ T cells lacking CXCR3 (TNR3-). These receptors were obtained from a human donor in good health. Some clones in this sample may be carry-over from other donors' samples.

The gene calls are TRBV29-1 and TRBJ2-7; TCRdb's assignment of TRBD1 cannot be checked, as there is no DNA. This CDR3 region has 14 residues. CDR1 and CDR2 (germline): SQVTM, ANQGSEA. The CDR3 sequence: CSVEDGQASYEQYF.

This chain links TRBV12-3 or TRBV12-4 with TRBJ1-1. This CDR3 has 14 amino acids. CDR3: CASSLALPNTEAFF.

The rearrangement uses TRBV29-1 and TRBJ2-7; TCRdb reports TRBD2, a call that lacks DNA to check it against. The CDR3 loop spans 13 amino acids. Germline V gene data show CDR1 as SQVTM and CDR2 as ANQGSEA. The CDR3 protein is CSVITEDIYEQYF.

This clonotype is identified as medium-sized from frequency. V gene TRBV11-3 combines with J gene TRBJ2-5. Germline V lookup: CDR1 SGHNT, CDR2 YENEEA. This CDR3 contains 13 residues. This CDR3 is CASSPTTGETQYF.

V is TRBV4-3 and J is TRBJ2-7. Germline loops: CDR1 LGHNA, CDR2 YSLEER. This CDR3 comprises 14 residues. The CDR3: CASSQGRESYEQYF.

This chain links TRBV5-5 with TRBJ1-5. CDR3 size: 15 residues. From germline, CDR1 is SGHKS and CDR2 YYEKEE (reference sequence). The CDR3 is CASSVDGVLRQPQHF.

The V gene is TRBV25-1, the J gene TRBJ2-4; TCRdb picks TRBD1, but there is no DNA to check that call. This CDR3 has 12 amino acids. CDR1 is MGHDK and CDR2 is SYGVNS in the germline V gene. The CDR3 region is CASSAIGGHQYF.

The genes are TRBV19 and TRBJ1-1. The V gene's germline CDR1 is LNHDA and CDR2 SQIVND (reference sequence). This CDR3 has 11 residues. The CDR3 reads CASLEWAEAFF.

The V gene is TRBV29-1, the J gene TRBJ2-7. This CDR3 has 14 amino acids. CDR1 is SQVTM, CDR2 ANQGSEA, per germline. CDR3 residues: CSVAELDGSYEQYF.

The chain carries TRBV29-1 and TRBJ2-5; checking the TCRdb D call of TRBD1 is not possible without DNA. This CDR3 contains 14 residues. Germline loops: CDR1 SQVTM, CDR2 ANQGSEA. CDR3 region: CSVVGHFGQETQYF.

The chain is built from TRBV20-1 and TRBJ2-7; TCRdb gives TRBD2 as the D gene, but with no DNA this cannot be confirmed. Germline-derived CDR1 and CDR2 are DFQATT and SNEGSKA (reference sequence). There are 18 residues in the CDR3. This CDR3 reads CSAREGLAGAEISYEQYF.

The chain joins TRBV20-1 to TRBJ2-1. Looked up from germline, CDR1 is DFQATT and CDR2 is SNEGSKA (reference sequence). The CDR3 loop spans 11 amino acids. CDR3 loop: CSADSYNEQFF.

The chain joins TRBV28 to TRBJ2-7; lacking DNA, the TRBD1 call made by TCRdb goes unchecked. This CDR3 is built from 14 residues. Germline CDR1 and CDR2: MDHEN and SYDVKM. The CDR3: CASSSSTGAYEQYF. The full variable domain, completed using reference TRBV28 and TRBJ2-7, is DVKVTQSSRYLVKRTGEKVFLECVQDMDHENMFWYRQDPGLGLRLIYFSYDVKMKEKGDIPEGYSVSREKKERFSLILESASTNQTSMYLCASSSSTGAYEQYFGPGTRLTVT.

This chain links TRBV21-1 with TRBJ1-1. TRBV21-1 is flagged as a pseudogene. The CDR3 totals 16 residues. CDR3: CASSKLEGSMNTEAFF.

The V call is TRBV12-3 or TRBV12-4, the J call TRBJ2-7; TCRdb names TRBD1, which stays unverified in the absence of DNA. The CDR3 runs to 15 residues. CDR3 sequence reads: CASSLAPGQGYEQYF.

The chain employs TRBV27 and TRBJ2-2; TCRdb picks TRBD1, but there is no DNA to check that call. Per the germline V gene, CDR1 is MNHEY and CDR2 is SMNVEV (reference sequence). The CDR3 runs to 16 residues. CDR3 residues: CASSLLAGGATGELFF.

The chain uses TRBV19 and TRBJ2-7. Germline CDR1 reads LNHDA; CDR2 reads SQIVND (reference sequence). This CDR3 contains 17 residues. The CDR3 loop is CASSIVLRPTSSYEQYF.

The chain employs TRBV7-9 and TRBJ2-7; TCRdb indicates TRBD1, and absent DNA this call remains unverified. This CDR3 region has 13 residues. Germline V gene lookup returns CDR1 SEHNR and CDR2 FQNEAQ (reference sequence). The CDR3 region is CASSKHLGQGQYF.

The chain joins TRBV5-1 to TRBJ2-5. This CDR3 has 15 residues. From germline, CDR1 is SGHRS and CDR2 YFSETQ. CDR3 sequence reads: CASSFLVNLQETQYF.

V gene TRBV7-6 combines with J gene TRBJ2-7. The germline V gene encodes CDR1 SGHVS and CDR2 FNYEAQ. The CDR3 consists of 13 residues. The CDR3 here is CASSPKNGYEQYF.